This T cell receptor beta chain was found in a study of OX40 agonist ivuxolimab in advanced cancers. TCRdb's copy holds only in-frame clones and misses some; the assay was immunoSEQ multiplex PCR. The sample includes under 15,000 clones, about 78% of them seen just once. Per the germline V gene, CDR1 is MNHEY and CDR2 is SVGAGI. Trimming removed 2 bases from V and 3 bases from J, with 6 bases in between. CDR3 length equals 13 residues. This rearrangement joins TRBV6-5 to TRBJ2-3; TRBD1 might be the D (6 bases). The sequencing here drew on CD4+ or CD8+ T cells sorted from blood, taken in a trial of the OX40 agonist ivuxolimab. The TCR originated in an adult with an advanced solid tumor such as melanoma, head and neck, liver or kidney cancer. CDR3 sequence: CASSYTGTDTQYF. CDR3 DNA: TGTGCCAGCAGTTACACAGGGACAGATACGCAGTATTTT.